Listed here are 18 T cell receptor beta chains from one sample, sequenced in a study of neurological immune-mediated disorders. TCRdb itself ran the 5' RACE reads through MiXCR, one entry per CDR3 protein. Found here are approximately 40,000 distinct CDR3 sequences, about 14% of them singletons; the top ten hold approximately 4%. Sequencing was performed on CD4+ T cells from blood. These receptors were obtained from a woman aged 55-75 years with HTLV-1-associated myelopathy (HAM/TSP).

In this sample, this clonotype turned up many times. CDR3 protein: CSVGDFNTQYF. DNA for the CDR3: TGCAGCGTTGGGGACTTTAATACGCAGTATTTT. The V gene is TRBV29-1, the J gene TRBJ2-3; TRBD2 is a possible D gene (6 bases). Trimming removed 4 bases at V and 7 bases at J, with 9 bases between. This CDR3 spans 11 amino acids. CDR1 is SQVTM, CDR2 ANQGSEA, per germline.

V usage is TRBV11-3 and J usage is TRBJ2-3; no definite D call. In germline, CDR1 is SGHNT, CDR2 YENEEA. CDR3 size: 14 residues. With 7 bases removed from V and 6 bases from J, the gap between germline ends came to 17 bases. The CDR3 protein is CASILSAAYDTQYF. The CDR3 DNA follows: TGTGCCAGCATCTTGTCGGCGGCTTATGATACGCAGTATTTT.

This clonotype was detected ten times or more. V and J are TRBV20-1 and TRBJ1-1; a weak D match, TRBD1 (5 bases). CDR1 DFQATT and CDR2 SNEGSKA come from the germline V gene (reference sequence). This CDR3 is built from 14 residues. Deletions cut 0 bases from V and 1 base from J, with 9 bases between. The CDR3 region is CSARDLTGNTEAFF. CDR3 DNA sequence: TGCAGTGCTAGAGATCTTACAGGGAACACTGAAGCTTTCTTT.

This clonotype was found many times. V usage is TRBV5-6 and J usage is TRBJ1-1; unclear D gene. This CDR3 has 15 amino acids. V lost 0 bases, J lost 2 bases, and 11 bases lay in between. Germline CDR1 and CDR2: SGHDT and YYEEEE. CDR3 protein: CASSLVSKVNTEAFF. Written as DNA, the CDR3 is TGTGCCAGCAGCTTGGTCTCAAAAGTAAACACTGAAGCTTTCTTT.

This clonotype was detected many times. This chain links TRBV5-1 with TRBJ1-4; D unresolved. The germline gives CDR1 SGHRS, CDR2 YFSETQ. The CDR3 length is 15 residues. The V and J ends lost 0 bases and 1 base respectively, with 7 bases between them. This chain's CDR3 is CASSLVVGTNEKLFF. The CDR3 nucleotides are TGCGCCAGCAGCTTGGTGGTGGGAACTAATGAAAAACTGTTTTTT.

This clonotype was seen many times. The gene calls are TRBV5-1 and TRBJ2-3; D uncertain. Germline V CDR1 and CDR2: SGHRS, YFSETQ. V was cut by 4 bases and J by 2 bases, with 8 bases left in between. The CDR3 is made up of 13 amino acids. CDR3 protein: CASSRVFTDTQYF. The CDR3 DNA reads TGCGCCAGCAGCAGGGTCTTCACAGATACGCAGTATTTT.

This clonotype was found a few times. This chain connects TRBV11-3 to TRBJ1-1, with TRBD1 as a possible D gene (5 bases). The CDR3 sequence is 16 residues long. V dropped 0 bases and J dropped 3 bases, with 14 bases sitting between them. The germline V gene encodes CDR1 SGHNT and CDR2 YENEEA. CDR3 sequence (DNA): TGTGCCAGCAGCTTAGAGCCAGGGTTAGGTTACACTGAAGCTTTCTTT. This sequence encodes CASSLEPGLGYTEAFF.

V is TRBV7-9 and J is TRBJ1-2; D not certain. The CDR3 spans 15 residues. Per the germline V gene, CDR1 is SEHNR and CDR2 is FQNEAQ (reference sequence). V gave up 0 bases and J gave up 9 bases, with 17 bases separating them. This CDR3 is CASSLAEPISGCYTF. Written as DNA, the CDR3 is TGTGCCAGCAGCTTAGCGGAACCGATTTCGGGATGCTACACCTTC.

This clonotype was counted ten times or more. This chain uses TRBV19 with TRBJ2-3; D not certain. Trimming shortened V by 5 bases and J by 1 base, and 16 bases separated the two germline ends. The CDR3 length is 16 residues. Germline CDR1 LNHDA, CDR2 SQIVND (reference sequence). CDR3 sequence: CASSFPGHEGTDTQYF. CDR3 nucleotides: TGTGCCAGTAGTTTCCCGGGCCACGAGGGCACAGATACGCAGTATTTT. The variable domain in full, with the rest retrieved from reference TRBV19 and TRBJ2-3, is DGGITQSPKYLFRKEGQNVTLSCEQNLNHDAMYWYRQDPGQGLRLIYYSQIVNDFQKGDIAEGYSVSREKKESFPLTVTSAQKNPTAFYLCASSFPGHEGTDTQYFGPGTRLTVL.

This clonotype appeared many times. The rearrangement uses TRBV10-3 and TRBJ1-1, with D possibly TRBD1 on 6 matching bases. Germline V gene lookup returns CDR1 ENHRY and CDR2 SYGVKD. V lost 10 bases and J lost 5, with 14 bases in between. This CDR3 region has 12 residues. The CDR3 DNA follows: TGTGCCACTAGGGGGGGGGAGACTGAAGCTTTCTTT. Residues: CATRGGETEAFF.

This clonotype was seen ten or more times. This rearrangement joins TRBV12-3 or TRBV12-4 to TRBJ1-3, with unresolved D. This CDR3 region has 15 residues. The V end lost 3 bases, the J end lost 0 bases, and 9 bases lay between the germline ends. CDR3 bases: TGTGCCAGCAGTTTTGCAGTTACCTCTGGAAACACCATATATTTT. It translates to CASSFAVTSGNTIYF.

This clonotype was counted at least ten times. This rearrangement joins TRBV7-9 to TRBJ2-1; 8 nucleotides line up with TRBD1. Trimming cost V 3 bases and J 0 bases; bases outside gene matches: 4. CDR1 and CDR2 from the germline V gene are SEHNR and FQNEAQ (reference sequence). The CDR3 covers 16 residues. The chain's CDR3 is CASSFRQGSSYNEQFF. The CDR3 region has the DNA TGTGCCAGCAGCTTCCGACAGGGGAGCTCCTACAATGAGCAGTTCTTC.

There are many counts of this clonotype. This sequence joins TRBV5-1 and TRBJ2-3; 11 bases map to TRBD2. Germline lookup yields CDR1 SGHRS and CDR2 YFSETQ. The junction had 12 bases not matched to a gene; V was cut back by 0 bases and J by 6 bases. The CDR3 totals 18 residues. CDR3 nucleotides: TGCGCCAGCAGCTTGGCCTTTCCTAGCGGGGGGCTCATTGATACGCAGTATTTT. It encodes CASSLAFPSGGLIDTQYF.

Ten or more counts support this clonotype. The chain employs TRBV7-2 and TRBJ2-3; possibly TRBD1 for D (6 bases). The CDR3 has 17 residues. Trimming pared 3 bases from V and 2 bases from J, leaving 18 bases between. Germline values: CDR1 SGHTA, CDR2 FQGNSA. In DNA form, the CDR3 reads TGTGCCAGCAGCTTTTTGGGCCCCACAGGGCTCACAGATACGCAGTATTTT. Encoded protein: CASSFLGPTGLTDTQYF.

This clonotype was counted ten times or more. The V gene is TRBV20-1, the J gene TRBJ1-6; D is uncertain. Trimming cost V 4 bases and J 6 bases, with 13 bases left between them. CDR1 DFQATT and CDR2 SNEGSKA come from the germline V gene (reference sequence). The CDR3 runs to 14 residues. For the CDR3, the DNA is TGCAGTGCTAATCTCGGAAGCTTTAATTCACCCCTCCACTTT. Protein product: CSANLGSFNSPLHF.

This chain connects TRBV5-1 to TRBJ1-2; D might be TRBD1 (6 bases). Germline V CDR1 and CDR2: SGHRS, YFSETQ. V lost 0 bases and J 5 bases, leaving 17 bases between the germline ends. The CDR3 length is 16 residues. CDR3 residues: CASSLVQGSHVYGYTF. The CDR3 DNA reads TGCGCCAGCAGCTTGGTTCAGGGGTCGCACGTGTATGGCTACACCTTC.

This clonotype was seen ten or more times. The gene calls are TRBV5-1 and TRBJ1-2; TRBD1 might be the D (6 bases). Germline CDR1 reads SGHRS; CDR2 reads YFSETQ. The CDR3 spans 16 residues. The V end lost 5 bases, the J end lost 4 bases, and 21 bases lay between the germline ends. Here the CDR3 DNA reads TGCGCCAGCAGGTTAACCCAAAGGGGGAGACTCTATGGCTACACCTTC. Translated: CASRLTQRGRLYGYTF.

There are many counts of this clonotype. This chain joins TRBV9 and TRBJ1-2; 8 positions agree with TRBD1. Germline assignment: CDR1 SGDLS and CDR2 YYNGEE. The CDR3 totals 17 residues. The V and J ends lost 0 bases and 3 bases, in that order; junction bases with no gene match: 10. As DNA, the CDR3 is TGTGCCAGCAGCGTAGAACAGACAGGGGAGGCAGACTATGGCTACACCTTC. This gives the protein CASSVEQTGEADYGYTF.